These T cell receptor beta chains were read from a single sample in a study of OX40 agonist ivuxolimab in advanced cancers. Sequenced by immunoSEQ multiplex PCR; TCRdb stores in-frame clones only, minus some. Of more than 55,000 clones listed, approximately 91% were seen once; the top ten hold roughly 5.1%. Sequences were derived from CD4+ or CD8+ T cells sorted from blood, sampled in a trial of the OX40 agonist ivuxolimab. These receptors all come from an adult with an advanced solid tumor such as melanoma, head and neck, liver or kidney cancer. Each CDR3 is given with its conserved first and last residue. The order of the fields is J gene, V gene, clone size, D gene, CDR3 DNA, CDR3 protein. The D gene is left open where the match is weak. Clone size, where shown, is once, few, many, or a class for clones that have expanded.

>TRBJ1-2|TRBV28|-|-
TGCGCCAGCAGCCCCGGGAATACCCCGAGCGGGTATGGCTACACCTTC
CASSPGNTPSGYGYTF
>TRBJ2-3|TRBV30|-|-
TGTGCCTGGGCCAAACAGGGGACTGGCACAGATACGCAGTATTTT
CAWAKQGTGTDTQYF
>TRBJ1-1|TRBV4-3|-|-
TGCGCCAGCAGCCAAGATCATGCAGGGTTTGGTGAAGCTTTCTTT
CASSQDHAGFGEAFF
>TRBJ2-2|TRBV19|-|-
TGTGCCACCTTCGACAGGTATCCGAACACCGGGGAGCTGTTTTTT
CATFDRYPNTGELFF
>TRBJ1-1|TRBV27|-|TRBD1
TGTGCCAGCAGTGGACAGGGGGCGCGTTTGACTGAAGCTTTCTTT
CASSGQGARLTEAFF
>TRBJ2-3|TRBV5-1|-|-
TGCGCCAGCAGCCTCCAACAAGGAGATTCGGATACGCAGTATTTT
CASSLQQGDSDTQYF
>TRBJ1-1|TRBV11-2|-|-
TGTGCCAGCAGCTTAGTCATGGGCAACACTGAAGCTTTCTTT
CASSLVMGNTEAFF
>TRBJ1-2|TRBV6-1|-|-
TGTGCCAGCAGTGGTCCCGGGACGGCAGCTAACTATGGCTACACCTTC
CASSGPGTAANYGYTF
>TRBJ2-7|TRBV10-3|once|-
TGTGCCATCAGTGAAGGTGCCTACGAGCAGTACTTC
CAISEGAYEQYF
>TRBJ2-5|TRBV4-1|-|-
TGCGCCAGCAGCCCGGGGGAACAAGAGACCCAGTACTTC
CASSPGEQETQYF
>TRBJ2-6|TRBV6-4|-|-
TGTGCCAGCAGTGACATGAGCTCTGGGGCCAACGTCCTGACTTTC
CASSDMSSGANVLTF
>TRBJ2-3|TRBV18|-|TRBD2
TGTGCCAGCTCACACGGGACTAGCGGGAGCATAGATACGCAGTATTTT
CASSHGTSGSIDTQYF
>TRBJ1-1|TRBV19|-|-
TGTGCCAGTAGACACGCCGACGGTTTCTTCCTGAACACTGAAGCTTTCTTT
CASRHADGFFLNTEAFF
>TRBJ2-7|TRBV7-2|-|-
TGTGCCAGCAAGGAACAGGGTTTCTACGAGCAGTACTTC
CASKEQGFYEQYF
>TRBJ2-5|TRBV11-3|-|TRBD2
TGTGCCAGCAGCCCAGGACTAGCAGAGACCCAGTACTTC
CASSPGLAETQYF
>TRBJ2-5|TRBV15|-|-
TGTGCCACCAGCAGGGAGAATTTGGAGACCCAGTACTTC
CATSRENLETQYF
>TRBJ2-1|TRBV9|once|-
TGTGCCAGCAGTCTGACGGGACTGGAATACAATGAGCAGTTCTTC
CASSLTGLEYNEQFF
>TRBJ1-6|TRBV11-2|-|-
TGTGCCAGCAGCTGGGAGGGGGGTATAGATTCACCCCTCCACTTT
CASSWEGGIDSPLHF
>TRBJ1-2|TRBV7-2|-|-
TGTGCCAGCAGCTTTGGGCCTCGGGACGGCTACACCTTC
CASSFGPRDGYTF
>TRBJ2-2|TRBV19|-|TRBD2
TGTGCCAGTAGTCTACGGGGACTAGCGGGAGGGAAGGACACCGGGGAGCTGTTTTTT
CASSLRGLAGGKDTGELFF
>TRBJ1-3|TRBV5-8|-|TRBD1
TGTGCCAGCAGCTTGGACAGGGGATACTCTGGAAACACCATATATTTT
CASSLDRGYSGNTIYF
>TRBJ2-7|TRBV27|-|-
TGTGCCAGCAGTTTCGCAAGCAGGGAAGAGCAGTACTTC
CASSFASREEQYF
>TRBJ2-3|TRBV6-1|-|-
TGTGCCAGCGTTTACGGACCCGGGACAGATACGCAGTATTTT
CASVYGPGTDTQYF
>TRBJ1-6|TRBV7-8|-|-
TGTGCCAGCAGCTTAGTTCCCGGTTCACCCCTCCACTTT
CASSLVPGSPLHF
>TRBJ2-5|TRBV11-2|-|-
TGTGCCAGCAGCTTAGAGGTAGCCCCCCAAGAGACCCAGTACTTC
CASSLEVAPQETQYF
>TRBJ1-2|TRBV27|-|TRBD1
TGTGCCAGCAGTTTTAACAGGGGTGACGGCTACACCTTC
CASSFNRGDGYTF
>TRBJ1-2|TRBV28|-|-
TGTGCCAGCAGTTTGGAGGGGGTAAACTATGGCTACACCTTC
CASSLEGVNYGYTF
>TRBJ1-2|TRBV6-1|-|-
TGTGCCAGCGCACAATCGGGGCTTGGCTACACCTTC
CASAQSGLGYTF
>TRBJ2-7|TRBV4-1|-|TRBD1
TGCGCCAGCAGCCAAGGGACGCGGGACAGGGGCGGCGAGCAGTACTTC
CASSQGTRDRGGEQYF
>TRBJ1-1|TRBV11-2|-|-
TGTGCCAGCAGCTTGGAGGTGATATTGGGCCGGGCTTTCTTT
CASSLEVILGRAFF
>TRBJ2-7|TRBV6-1|-|TRBD1
TGTGCCAGCAGGAAACAGGGGGCCGCCTACGAGCAGTACTTC
CASRKQGAAYEQYF
>TRBJ2-3|TRBV28|-|-
TGTGCCAGCAGTTTTGGAGGGGCGGGTACAGATACGCAGTATTTT
CASSFGGAGTDTQYF
>TRBJ1-2|TRBV18|-|-
TGTGCCAGCTCACCACGGGTAGGGGAGGATGGCTACACCTTC
CASSPRVGEDGYTF
>TRBJ2-7|TRBV7-3|-|-
TGTGCCAGCAGCAGTAGCGTGGTATCCGGCGAGCAGTACTTC
CASSSSVVSGEQYF
>TRBJ2-2|TRBV5-4|-|-
TGTGCCAGCAGCGCGGACACCGGGGAGCTGTTTTTT
CASSADTGELFF
>TRBJ2-7|TRBV10-3|once|-
TGTGCCATCAGTGAGGGGGTGTTTTCCTACGAGCAGTACTTC
CAISEGVFSYEQYF
>TRBJ2-1|TRBV5-1|-|-
TGCGCCAGCAGCCTCCTTGGATACAATGAGCAGTTCTTC
CASSLLGYNEQFF
>TRBJ2-1|TRBV7-2|-|TRBD2
TGTGCCAGCAGCTCCTCGAGGGACTATCCTCCCAATGAGCAGTTCTTC
CASSSSRDYPPNEQFF
>TRBJ1-3|TRBV6-5|-|-
TGTGCCAGCAGTTACGGGGGAGGGTCTAGGGGAAACACCATATATTTT
CASSYGGGSRGNTIYF